Listed below are T cell receptor beta chains from one sample, sequenced in a study of T cell clusters in autoimmune cytopenias. TCRdb derives one entry per CDR3 protein from the multiplex PCR reads, leaving out DNA. The sample is made up of roughly 8,000 distinct CDR3 sequences, and the top ten hold 6% of it. Material for sequencing was peripheral blood. These receptors were collected from a human donor with an autoimmune cytopenia or autoimmune hepatitis (not recorded which). The CDR3 runs from the conserved cysteine through the conserved F or W. Each record gives: clone size, V gene, CDR3 length, J gene, CDR3 protein. Some rows have no size entry. The others give once, few or many, or a class for an expanded clone.

-	TRBV5-1	15	TRBJ1-5	CASSLGTGEGQPQHF
-	TRBV6-1	15	TRBJ2-1	CASSERPWTHNEQFF
-	TRBV11-2	15	TRBJ1-6	CASSLEAGHNSPLHF
-	TRBV12-3/TRBV12-4	12	TRBJ1-1	CASTSTGGEAFF
-	TRBV6-1	15	TRBJ2-5	CASRSGTSGVETQYF
-	TRBV30	12	TRBJ2-5	CAWRRDLETQYF
medium-sized	TRBV27	13	TRBJ2-1	CASRRGPTHEQFF
-	TRBV7-9	14	TRBJ2-3	CASSLSLPTDTQYF
medium-sized	TRBV7-6	13	TRBJ2-1	CASSLAQGAEQFF
medium-sized	TRBV19	13	TRBJ1-2	CASSTGTQYGYTF
-	TRBV6-6	17	TRBJ2-7	CASSYGSGSGNSYEQYF
-	TRBV7-9	12	TRBJ1-1	CASSKGATEAFF
-	TRBV13	15	TRBJ2-7	CASSSWTGGSYEQYF
medium-sized	TRBV19	14	TRBJ1-4	CASSRGRRNEKLFF
-	TRBV6-5	14	TRBJ1-2	CASSLIPGQGGYTF
-	TRBV12-3/TRBV12-4	13	TRBJ2-7	CASKHSRTIEQYF
medium-sized	TRBV18	17	TRBJ2-5	CASSRGGQGSGQETQYF
medium-sized	TRBV29-1	14	TRBJ2-3	CSVSAGGGTDTQYF